One sample yielded the 12 T cell receptor beta chains listed below, sequenced in a study of metastatic and nonmetastatic thyroid tumors (dated by TCRdb to about 2020). No patient had received any treatment before thyroid surgery. The library relied on PCR. The instrument was an Illumina HiSeq 4000. The raw public data were reprocessed by TCRdb itself: fastp quality trimming at Q25, MiXCR clonotype calling, in-frame beta chains only. The sample data list tens of thousands of clones, and about 4% of these were observed just once. The top ten clones comprise about 22% of the sample. Sequenced: blood. Source of these receptors: a female donor with papillary thyroid cancer or a benign thyroid nodule (not recorded which). Some clones in this sample may be carry-over from other donors' samples.

This clone showed up many times. The sample carries other DNA sequences with the same CDR3. The chain employs TRBV7-8 and TRBJ1-6; no clear D gene. Trimming removed 0 bases at V and 8 bases at J, with 8 bases between. This CDR3 region has 14 residues. Germline loops: CDR1 SGHVS, CDR2 FQNEAQ. The CDR3 nucleotides read TGTGCCAGCAGCTTAGCCGGGTTTTATTCACCCCTCCACTTT. It codes for CASSLAGFYSPLHF.

This clone was observed many times. This chain joins TRBV27 and TRBJ2-1, with 10 bases identical to TRBD1. This CDR3 is built from 15 residues. With V trimmed by 2 bases and J by 9 bases, 7 bases remained unmatched. CDR1 MNHEY and CDR2 SMNVEV come from the germline V gene (reference sequence). CDR3 in amino acids: CASSLLDRGRGEQFF. The CDR3 coding sequence is TGTGCCAGCAGTTTACTGGACAGGGGGAGAGGTGAGCAGTTCTTC.

There are many counts of this clone. This rearrangement joins TRBV7-2 to TRBJ1-4; 7 positions agree with TRBD1. The V and J ends lost 0 bases and 8 bases, in that order; junction bases with no gene match: 6. Per germline, CDR1 SGHTA and CDR2 FQGNSA. The CDR3 length is 15 residues. In nucleotides, the CDR3 is TGTGCCAGCAGCTTAGCGACAGGGAGGTACGAAAAACTGTTTTTT. This encodes CASSLATGRYEKLFF.

This clone was recorded at least ten times. The V gene is TRBV6-1, the J gene TRBJ2-2; 9 nucleotides agree with TRBD2. Germline V CDR1 and CDR2: MNHNS, SASEGT. V was clipped by 11 bases and J by 7 bases; unmatched bases: 14. The CDR3 is made up of 15 amino acids. Here the CDR3 DNA reads TGTGCCGTCCCCGGAGGCGGGGGGGGGGGCGGGGAGCTGTTTTTT. Protein: CAVPGGGGGGGELFF.

This clone was found a few times. This chain connects TRBV27 to TRBJ2-1; D is undetermined. Trimming left V 7 bases short and J 3 bases short, with 13 bases between. This CDR3 has 14 amino acids. CDR1 and CDR2 (germline): MNHEY, SMNVEV (reference sequence). DNA of the CDR3: TGTGCCAGCACTCCCGGTGGGTGCTACAATGAGCAGTTCTTC. Amino acids: CASTPGGCYNEQFF.

Remarks on this clone: This may be a read error, as it is one base from a much larger clone. The gene calls are TRBV4-1 and TRBJ2-3; 11 bases line up with TRBD2. The CDR3 totals 14 residues. CDR1 MGHRA and CDR2 YSYEKL come from the germline V gene. The CDR3 loop reads CASRIAGGPDKQYF. The DNA of the CDR3 is TGCGCCAGCCGGATAGCGGGAGGGCCAGATAAGCAGTATTTT.

The sample holds many counts of this clone. The chain is built from TRBV20-1 and TRBJ2-7; no reliable D call. Looked up from germline, CDR1 is DFQATT and CDR2 is SNEGSKA (reference sequence). The CDR3 extends over 15 amino acids. Trimming took 0 bases from V and 0 from J, leaving 12 bases between them. The CDR3 DNA sequence: TGCAGTGCTAGAGATTGGCAGAAGAGCTCCTACGAGCAGTACTTC. Translation gives CSARDWQKSSYEQYF.

This clone appeared many times. V and J are TRBV11-2 and TRBJ2-6; D is unclear. Per the germline V gene, CDR1 is SGHAT and CDR2 is FQNNGV. CDR3 size: 15 residues. V was clipped by 4 bases and J by 0 bases, with 7 bases between them. The CDR3 DNA reads TGTGCCAGCAGCTCGAGGCCCTCTGGGGCCAACGTCCTGACTTTC. Its protein is CASSSRPSGANVLTF. The variable domain in full, completed from reference TRBV11-2 and TRBJ2-6, reads EAGVAQSPRYKIIEKRQSVAFWCNPISGHATLYWYQQILGQGPKLLIQFQNNGVVDDSQLPKDRFSAERLKGVDSTLKIQPAKLEDSAVYLCASSSRPSGANVLTFGAGSRLTVL.

Written as DNA, the CDR3 is TGTGCCAGCAGTCAACCAGGGTGTTCGGGCTCCACTGAAGCTTTCTTT. As protein: CASSQPGCSGSTEAFF. The rearrangement uses TRBV6-1 and TRBJ1-1; perhaps TRBD1 as D (5 bases). The ends were cut back, 5 bases at V and 4 bases at J, with 20 bases in the middle. The CDR3 runs to 16 residues. Per germline, CDR1 MNHNS and CDR2 SASEGT.

In its sample, this clone was seen many times. The rearrangement joins TRBV24-1 to TRBJ2-1, with 11 bases matching TRBD2. Germline values: CDR1 KGHDR, CDR2 SFDVKD. The CDR3 is 16 amino acids. With V trimmed by 4 bases and J by 9 bases, 10 bases remained unmatched. CDR3 coding DNA: TGTGCCACCAGTGACCCGGGACTAGCGGCCCCAGGTGAGCAGTTCTTC. Its translation: CATSDPGLAAPGEQFF.

At least ten counts were recorded for this clone. This chain links TRBV2 with TRBJ1-2; D is ambiguous. Germline V gene sequence: CDR1 SNHLY, CDR2 FYNNEI. The length of the CDR3 is 15 residues. The V end lost 4 bases, the J end lost 4 bases, and 16 bases lay between the germline ends. CDR3 DNA sequence: TGTGCCAGCAGTGGAAGCACAGCGCAATTCTATGGCTACACCTTC. This encodes CASSGSTAQFYGYTF.

This clone was observed many times. Other nucleotide sequences from this sample produce the same CDR3. The rearrangement uses TRBV29-1 and TRBJ2-2, with D perhaps being TRBD1 or TRBD2 (5 bases each). Germline assignment: CDR1 SQVTM and CDR2 ANQGSEA. Trimming pared 6 bases from V and 6 bases from J, leaving 11 bases between. This CDR3 is built from 12 residues. CDR3 nucleotide sequence: TGCAGCGTCTTTTCGGGGCCCGGGGAGCTGTTTTTT. This codes for CSVFSGPGELFF.